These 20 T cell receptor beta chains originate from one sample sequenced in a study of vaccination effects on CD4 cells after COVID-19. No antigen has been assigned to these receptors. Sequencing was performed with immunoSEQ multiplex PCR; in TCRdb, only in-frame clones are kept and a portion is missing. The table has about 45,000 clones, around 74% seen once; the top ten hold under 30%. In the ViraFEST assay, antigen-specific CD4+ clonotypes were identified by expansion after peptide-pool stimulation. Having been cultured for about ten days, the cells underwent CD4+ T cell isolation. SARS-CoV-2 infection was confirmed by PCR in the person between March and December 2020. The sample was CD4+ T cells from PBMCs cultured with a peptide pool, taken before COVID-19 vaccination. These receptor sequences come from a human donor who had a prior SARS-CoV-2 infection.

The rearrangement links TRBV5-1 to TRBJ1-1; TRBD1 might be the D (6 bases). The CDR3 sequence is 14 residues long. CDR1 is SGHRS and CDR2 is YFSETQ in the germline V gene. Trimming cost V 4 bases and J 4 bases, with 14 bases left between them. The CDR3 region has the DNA TGCGCCAGCAGCGGGGCAGGGGATGCCACTGAAGCTTTCTTT. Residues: CASSGAGDATEAFF.

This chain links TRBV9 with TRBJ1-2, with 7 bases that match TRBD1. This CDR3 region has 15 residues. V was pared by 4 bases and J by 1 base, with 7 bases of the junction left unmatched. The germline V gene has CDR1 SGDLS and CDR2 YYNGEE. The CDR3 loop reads CASSPRDSSNYGYTF. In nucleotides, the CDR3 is TGTGCCAGCAGCCCTCGGGACAGCAGTAACTATGGCTACACCTTC.

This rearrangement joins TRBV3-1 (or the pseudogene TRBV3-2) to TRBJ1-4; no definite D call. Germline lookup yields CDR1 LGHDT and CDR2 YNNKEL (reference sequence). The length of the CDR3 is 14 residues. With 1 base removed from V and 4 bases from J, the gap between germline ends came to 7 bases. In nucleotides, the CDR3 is TGTGCCAGCAGCCAAGGAGTGTTTAATGAAAAACTGTTTTTT. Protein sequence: CASSQGVFNEKLFF.

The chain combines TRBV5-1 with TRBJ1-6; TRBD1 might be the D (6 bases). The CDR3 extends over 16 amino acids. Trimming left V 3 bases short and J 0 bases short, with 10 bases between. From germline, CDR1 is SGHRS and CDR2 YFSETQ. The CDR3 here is CASSSDSSSYNSPLHF. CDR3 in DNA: TGCGCCAGCAGCTCGGACAGCAGCTCCTATAATTCACCCCTCCACTTT.

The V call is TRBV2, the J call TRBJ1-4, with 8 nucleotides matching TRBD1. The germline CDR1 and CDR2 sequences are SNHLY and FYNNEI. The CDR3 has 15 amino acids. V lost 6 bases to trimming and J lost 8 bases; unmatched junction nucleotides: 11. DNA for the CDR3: TGTGCCAGCAGCTACGCGACAGGGGTGGGGGAAAAACTGTTTTTT. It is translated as CASSYATGVGEKLFF.

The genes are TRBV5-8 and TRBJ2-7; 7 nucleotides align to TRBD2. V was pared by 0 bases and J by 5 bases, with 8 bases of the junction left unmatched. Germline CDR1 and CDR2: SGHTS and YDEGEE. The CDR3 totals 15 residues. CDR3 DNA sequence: TGTGCCAGCAGCTTGGGGGGCCCGGGAGGTGACGAGCAGTACTTC. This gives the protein CASSLGGPGGDEQYF.

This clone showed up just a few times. CDR3 sequence: CAISAGGDTEAFF. The CDR3 nucleotides read TGTGCCATCAGCGCCGGGGGGGACACTGAAGCTTTCTTT. This rearrangement joins TRBV10-3 to TRBJ1-1, with TRBD1 as a possible D gene (5 bases). The CDR3 is 13 amino acids. V lost 6 bases and J 3 bases, leaving 11 bases between the germline ends. In germline, CDR1 is ENHRY, CDR2 SYGVKD.

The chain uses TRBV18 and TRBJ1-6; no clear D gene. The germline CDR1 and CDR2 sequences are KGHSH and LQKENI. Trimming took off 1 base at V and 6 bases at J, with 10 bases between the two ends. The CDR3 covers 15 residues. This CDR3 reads CASSPLSAVNSPLHF. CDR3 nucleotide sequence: TGTGCCAGCTCACCACTTTCAGCAGTTAATTCACCCCTCCACTTT.

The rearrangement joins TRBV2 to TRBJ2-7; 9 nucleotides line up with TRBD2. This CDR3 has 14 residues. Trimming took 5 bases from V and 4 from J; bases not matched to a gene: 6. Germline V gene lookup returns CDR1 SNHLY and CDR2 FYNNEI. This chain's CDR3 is CASSNLAGSYEQYF. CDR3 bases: TGTGCCAGCAGTAACCTAGCGGGGAGTTACGAGCAGTACTTC.

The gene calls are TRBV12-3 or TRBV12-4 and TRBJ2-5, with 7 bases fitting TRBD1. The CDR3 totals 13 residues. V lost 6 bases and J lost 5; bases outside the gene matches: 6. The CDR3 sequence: CASSQDRMETQYF. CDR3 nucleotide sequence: TGTGCCAGCAGCCAGGACAGGATGGAGACCCAGTACTTC.

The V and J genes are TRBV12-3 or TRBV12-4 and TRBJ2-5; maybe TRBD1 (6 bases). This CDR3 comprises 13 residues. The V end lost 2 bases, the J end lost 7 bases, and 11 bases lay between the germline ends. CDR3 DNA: TGTGCCAGCAGTTTACTTGGGGGCGGGACCCAGTACTTC. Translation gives CASSLLGGGTQYF.

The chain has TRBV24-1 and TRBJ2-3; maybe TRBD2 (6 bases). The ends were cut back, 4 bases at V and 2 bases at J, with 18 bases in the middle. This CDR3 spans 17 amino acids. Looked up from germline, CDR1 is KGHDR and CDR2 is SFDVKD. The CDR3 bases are TGTGCCACCAGTGACCCTGGAGGGACTCCTCACACAGATACGCAGTATTTT. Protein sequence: CATSDPGGTPHTDTQYF.

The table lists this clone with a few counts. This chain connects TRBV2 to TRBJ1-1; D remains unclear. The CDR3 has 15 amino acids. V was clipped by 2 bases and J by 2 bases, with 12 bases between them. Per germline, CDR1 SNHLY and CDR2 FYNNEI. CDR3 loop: CASSENSRFNTEAFF. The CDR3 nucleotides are TGTGCCAGCAGTGAAAACAGCAGATTCAACACTGAAGCTTTCTTT.

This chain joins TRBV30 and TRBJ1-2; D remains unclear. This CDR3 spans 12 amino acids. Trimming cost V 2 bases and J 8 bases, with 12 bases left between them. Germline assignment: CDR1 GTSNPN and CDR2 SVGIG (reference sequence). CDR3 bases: TGTGCCTGGAGTTGGGGAATTAGCGGCTACACCTTC. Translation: CAWSWGISGYTF.

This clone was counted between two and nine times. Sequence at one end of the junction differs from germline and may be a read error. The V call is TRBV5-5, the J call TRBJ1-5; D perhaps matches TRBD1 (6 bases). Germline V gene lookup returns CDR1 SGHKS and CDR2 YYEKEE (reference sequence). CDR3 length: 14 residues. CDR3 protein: CASSSTLDSQLQHF. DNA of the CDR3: TGTGCCAGCAGCTCCACCCTGGACAGTCAGCTCCAGCATTTT.

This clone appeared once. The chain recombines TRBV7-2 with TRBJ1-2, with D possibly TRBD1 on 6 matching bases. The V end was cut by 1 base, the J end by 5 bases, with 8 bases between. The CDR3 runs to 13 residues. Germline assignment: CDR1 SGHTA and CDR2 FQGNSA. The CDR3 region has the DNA TGTGCCAGCAGCTTAGGACAGGATTATGGCTACACCTTC. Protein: CASSLGQDYGYTF.

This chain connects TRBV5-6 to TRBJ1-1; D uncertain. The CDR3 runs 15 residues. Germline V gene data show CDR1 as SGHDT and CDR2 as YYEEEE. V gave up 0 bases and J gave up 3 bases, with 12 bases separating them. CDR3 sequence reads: CASSLADDWDTEAFF. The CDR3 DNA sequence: TGTGCCAGCAGCTTGGCAGACGATTGGGACACTGAAGCTTTCTTT. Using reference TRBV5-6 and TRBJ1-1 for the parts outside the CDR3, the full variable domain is DAGVTQSPTHLIKTRGQQVTLRCSPKSGHDTVSWYQQALGQGPQFIFQYYEEEERQRGNFPDRFSGHQFPNYSSELNVNALLLGDSALYLCASSLADDWDTEAFFGQGTRLTVV.

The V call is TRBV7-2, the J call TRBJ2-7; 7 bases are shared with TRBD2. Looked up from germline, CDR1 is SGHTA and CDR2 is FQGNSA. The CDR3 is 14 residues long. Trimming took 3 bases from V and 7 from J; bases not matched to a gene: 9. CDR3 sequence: CASSLVGGPFEQYF. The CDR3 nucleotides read TGTGCCAGCAGCTTGGTGGGAGGGCCTTTTGAGCAGTACTTC.

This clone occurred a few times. CDR3 loop: CATSRGGTGNTEAFF. CDR3 bases: TGTGCCACCAGCAGAGGCGGGACGGGGAACACTGAAGCTTTCTTT. This chain joins TRBV15 and TRBJ1-1; D is perhaps TRBD1 (5 bases). The V gene's germline CDR1 is LNHNV and CDR2 YYDKDF (reference sequence). V shed 1 base and J shed 1 base, with 10 bases lying between them. This CDR3 has 15 amino acids.

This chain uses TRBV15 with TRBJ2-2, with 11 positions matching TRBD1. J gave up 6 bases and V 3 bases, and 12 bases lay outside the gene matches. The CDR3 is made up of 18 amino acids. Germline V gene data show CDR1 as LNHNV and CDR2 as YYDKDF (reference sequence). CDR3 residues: CATSSFGWGQGVPGELFF. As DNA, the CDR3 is TGTGCCACCAGCAGTTTCGGATGGGGACAGGGGGTACCCGGGGAGCTGTTTTTT. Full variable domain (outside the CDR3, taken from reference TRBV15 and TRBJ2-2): DAMVIQNPRYQVTQFGKPVTLSCSQTLNHNVMYWYQQKSSQAPKLLFHYYDKDFNNEADTPDNFQSRRPNTSFCFLDIRSPGLGDTAMYLCATSSFGWGQGVPGELFFGEGSRLTVL.